The sequence of this T cell receptor (beta chain) was determined in a study of radiation and T cells in renal cell carcinoma. Method: immunoSEQ multiplex PCR; TCRdb's copy keeps in-frame clones and lacks some. The sample has approximately 100,000 clones, 65% to 90% seen once. V was trimmed by 4 bases and J by 8 bases, leaving 18 bases between them. The CDR3 is 15 amino acids. Germline assignment: CDR1 WSHSY and CDR2 SAAADI. As for time point: baseline pretreatment blood. Treatment described: 15 Gy SBRT to primary tumor, nephrectomy 4 weeks later. After SBRT, blood was collected at 2 and 4 weeks, plus baseline.

This rearrangement joins TRBV10-2 to TRBJ2-1; D is perhaps TRBD2 (6 bases). This TCR was recovered from a man in his fifties or sixties with renal cell carcinoma. The sequencing used blood, collected from a patient whose treatment included radiotherapy and nephrectomy. CDR3 DNA sequence: TGCGCCAGCAGTGCGGAGGGCTTTTCTAGCGATGAGCAGTTCTTC. Protein sequence: CASSAEGFSSDEQFF.